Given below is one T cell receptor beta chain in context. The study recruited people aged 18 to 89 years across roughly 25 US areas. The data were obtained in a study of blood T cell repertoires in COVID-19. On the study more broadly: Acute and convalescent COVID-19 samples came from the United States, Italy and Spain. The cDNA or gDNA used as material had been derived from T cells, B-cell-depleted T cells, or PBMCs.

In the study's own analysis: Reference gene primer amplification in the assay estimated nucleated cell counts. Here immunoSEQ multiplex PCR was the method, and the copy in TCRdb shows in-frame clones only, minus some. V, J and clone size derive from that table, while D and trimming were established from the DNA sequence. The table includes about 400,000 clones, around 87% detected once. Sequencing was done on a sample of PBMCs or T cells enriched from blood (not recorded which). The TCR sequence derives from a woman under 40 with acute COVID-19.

The CDR3 spells CASSSPGSGEKLFF. CDR3 coding DNA: TGTGCCAGCAGTTCACCGGGTTCGGGTGAAAAACTGTTTTTT. The rearrangement links TRBV27 to TRBJ1-4; no clear D. The CDR3 sequence is 14 residues long. V lost 4 bases and J 7 bases, leaving 13 bases between the germline ends. Germline V CDR1 and CDR2: MNHEY, SMNVEV (reference sequence). The full variable domain, completed using reference TRBV27 and TRBJ1-4, is EAQVTQNPRYLITVTGKKLTVTCSQNMNHEYMSWYRQDPGLGLRQIYYSMNVEVTDKGDVPEGYKVSRKEKRNFPLILESPSPNQTSLYFCASSSPGSGEKLFFGSGTQLSVL.